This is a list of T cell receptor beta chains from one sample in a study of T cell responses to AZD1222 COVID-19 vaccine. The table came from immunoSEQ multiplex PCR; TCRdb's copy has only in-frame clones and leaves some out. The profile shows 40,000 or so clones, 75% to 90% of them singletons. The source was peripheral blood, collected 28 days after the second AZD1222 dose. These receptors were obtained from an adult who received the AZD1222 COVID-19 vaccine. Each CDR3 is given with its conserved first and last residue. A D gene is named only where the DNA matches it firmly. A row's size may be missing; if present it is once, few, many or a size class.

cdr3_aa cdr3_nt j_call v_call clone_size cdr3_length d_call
CASSLSLPGGVSDTQYF TGTGCCAGCAGCTTATCACTTCCGGGGGGGGTATCAGATACGCAGTATTTT TRBJ2-3 TRBV7-2 - 17 TRBD2
CASSLVADGGYEQYF TGTGCCAGCAGCTTAGTAGCGGACGGGGGCTACGAGCAGTACTTC TRBJ2-7 TRBV11-2 - 15 -
CASSMAPSGNTIYF TGTGCCAGTAGTATGGCTCCCTCTGGAAACACCATATATTTT TRBJ1-3 TRBV19 - 14 -
CASSLREYAQYF TGTGCCAGCAGCCTCAGGGAGTATGCGCAGTATTTT TRBJ2-3 TRBV5-6 - 12 -
CASSPSTGYTF TGTGCCAGCAGTCCGAGTACTGGCTACACCTTC TRBJ1-2 TRBV6-5 - 11 -
CASSVDSRNGNTIYF TGTGCCAGCAGCGTAGATTCCAGAAATGGAAACACCATATATTTT TRBJ1-3 TRBV9 - 15 -
CASSLAGGPGQGARQPQHF TGTGCCAGCAGCTTAGCGGGAGGACCGGGACAGGGGGCTAGGCAGCCCCAGCATTTT TRBJ1-5 TRBV7-2 - 19 TRBD1
CASSFTGPGGSLHF TGCGCCAGCAGCTTCACGGGCCCCGGGGGATCCCTCCACTTT TRBJ1-6 TRBV5-1 - 14 -
CASRPSGESEKLFF TGTGCCAGCAGACCCTCGGGCGAATCGGAAAAACTGTTTTTT TRBJ1-4 TRBV6-5 once 14 -
CASSPGTGGPLNTEAFF TGTGCCAGCAGCCCCGGGACAGGGGGACCTCTGAACACTGAAGCTTTCTTT TRBJ1-1 TRBV5-4 - 17 TRBD1
CATSDSTGVSYNEQFF TGTGCCACCAGTGATTCCACGGGGGTCAGCTACAATGAGCAGTTCTTC TRBJ2-1 TRBV24-1 - 16 -
CASSLGPREKLFF TGTGCCAGCAGCTTAGGTCCGCGTGAAAAACTGTTTTTT TRBJ1-4 TRBV11-3 - 13 -
CASRSMDRVQETQYF TGTGCCAGCAGATCAATGGACAGGGTACAAGAGACCCAGTACTTC TRBJ2-5 TRBV6-6 - 15 TRBD1
CASSVLYEQYF TGTGCCAGCAGTGTCCTTTACGAGCAGTACTTC TRBJ2-7 TRBV6-2/TRBV6-3 - 11 -
CASSEALSGELGGYTF TGTGCCAGCAGTGAAGCGCTTTCAGGGGAACTTGGTGGCTACACCTTC TRBJ1-2 TRBV2 - 16 -
CASSEGLLGNQPQHF TGTGCCAGCAGCGAGGGACTACTAGGCAATCAGCCCCAGCATTTT TRBJ1-5 TRBV9 - 15 -
CAISKLAENTGELFF TGTGCCATCAGCAAACTAGCGGAAAACACCGGGGAGCTGTTTTTT TRBJ2-2 TRBV10-3 - 15 TRBD2
CASSPLGQSNQPQHF TGCGCCAGCAGCCCCCTGGGACAGAGTAATCAGCCCCAGCATTTT TRBJ1-5 TRBV4-1 - 15 TRBD1
CASSPSTGGGGELFF TGTGCCAGCAGCCCCTCCACCGGGGGAGGCGGGGAGCTGTTTTTT TRBJ2-2 TRBV7-3 - 15 -
CASSGVGRGTDELFF TGTGCCAGCAGCGGAGTGGGAAGGGGGACAGATGAGCTGTTTTTT TRBJ2-2 TRBV9 - 15 TRBD1
CASSLGGVPGRGGYTF TGTGCCAGCAGCTTAGGGGGGGTGCCCGGTCGGGGCGGCTACACCTTC TRBJ1-2 TRBV5-4 once 16 -
CASSSRSGTGSGNEQFF TGTGCCAGCTCATCAAGGTCTGGGACAGGGTCCGGGAATGAGCAGTTCTTC TRBJ2-1 TRBV18 - 17 TRBD1
CASSWGGDGYTF TGTGCCAGCAGCTGGGGCGGGGATGGCTACACCTTC TRBJ1-2 TRBV5-6 - 12 -
CASSEPRGGQETQYF TGTGCCAGCAGTGAACCACGCGGGGGCCAAGAGACCCAGTACTTC TRBJ2-5 TRBV2 - 15 TRBD2
CAISARDLSDYGYTF TGTGCCATCAGCGCCAGGGACCTTTCGGACTATGGCTACACCTTC TRBJ1-2 TRBV10-3 - 15 -
CASSSTGGDYGYTF TGTGCCAGCAGCTCCACAGGGGGCGACTATGGCTACACCTTC TRBJ1-2 TRBV7-2 - 14 TRBD1
CASSPPTGRNYGYTF TGTGCCAGCTCACCACCGACAGGGCGTAACTATGGCTACACCTTC TRBJ1-2 TRBV18 - 15 TRBD1
CAISRTGGVGNEKLFF TGTGCCATCTCAAGGACAGGGGGCGTTGGTAATGAAAAACTGTTTTTT TRBJ1-4 TRBV10-3 - 16 TRBD1
CALYPILTYEQYF TGTGCCTTATATCCTATACTTACCTACGAGCAGTACTTC TRBJ2-7 TRBV2 - 13 -
CAWTQGSTNEKLFF TGTGCCTGGACACAGGGATCAACTAATGAAAAACTGTTTTTT TRBJ1-4 TRBV30 - 14 -
CASRDRGLNTEAFF TGTGCCAGCAGGGACAGGGGGCTAAACACTGAAGCTTTCTTT TRBJ1-1 TRBV6-5 - 14 TRBD1
CASSLSPLGTYEQYF TGTGCCAGCAGCTTATCCCCCCTTGGAACCTACGAGCAGTACTTC TRBJ2-7 TRBV7-6 - 15 -